The T cell receptor beta chain described here comes from a study of control samples from healthy donors and cancer patients. Germline assignment: CDR1 GTSNPN and CDR2 SVGIG (reference sequence). Trimming removed 2 bases from V and 4 bases from J, with 11 bases in between. This CDR3 comprises 13 residues. Sequenced by immunoSEQ multiplex PCR; TCRdb stores in-frame clones only, minus some. Among around 53,000 clones listed, approximately 86% were seen once. Sequenced sample: PBMCs. The chain is built from TRBV30 and TRBJ1-1; tentatively, D is TRBD1 (6 bases). This TCR came from a woman aged 45-59 years with lung cancer. The CDR3 loop is CAWSLRGGTEAFF. The CDR3 region has the DNA TGTGCCTGGAGTCTTAGGGGGGGCACTGAAGCTTTCTTT.